This entry features one T cell receptor beta chain sequence. These data come from a study of blood T cell repertoires in COVID-19. From germline, CDR1 is LGHNA and CDR2 YSLEER. The CDR3 covers 15 residues. Trimming took 1 base from V and 3 from J; bases not matched to a gene: 4. Assay used: immunoSEQ multiplex PCR; TCRdb lists only in-frame clones, some missing. The repertoire has more than 150,000 clones, approximately 87% of them found once; the top ten carry more than 3%. This receptor was obtained from a woman aged 70-85 years with acute or convalescent COVID-19. What was sequenced was peripheral blood. The chain carries TRBV4-3 and TRBJ2-7; TRBD2 aligns across 9 bases. The CDR3 nucleotides are TGCGCCAGCAGCCAAGTAGCGGGAGTAATCTACGAGCAGTACTTC. Protein sequence: CASSQVAGVIYEQYF.